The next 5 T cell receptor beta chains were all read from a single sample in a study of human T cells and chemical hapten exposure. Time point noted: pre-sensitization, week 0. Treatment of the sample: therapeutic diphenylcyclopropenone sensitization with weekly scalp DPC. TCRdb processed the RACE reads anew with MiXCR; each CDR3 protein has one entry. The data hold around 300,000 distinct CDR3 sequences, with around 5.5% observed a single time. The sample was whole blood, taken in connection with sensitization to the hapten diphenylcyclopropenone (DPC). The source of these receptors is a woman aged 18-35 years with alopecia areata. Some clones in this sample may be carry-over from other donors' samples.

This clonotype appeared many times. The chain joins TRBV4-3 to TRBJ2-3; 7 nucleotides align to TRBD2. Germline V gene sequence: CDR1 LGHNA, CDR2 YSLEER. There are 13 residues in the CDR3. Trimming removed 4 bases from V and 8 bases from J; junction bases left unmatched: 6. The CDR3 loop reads CASSLGWEGTQYF. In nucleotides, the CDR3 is TGCGCCAGCAGCCTCGGGTGGGAGGGTACGCAGTATTTT.

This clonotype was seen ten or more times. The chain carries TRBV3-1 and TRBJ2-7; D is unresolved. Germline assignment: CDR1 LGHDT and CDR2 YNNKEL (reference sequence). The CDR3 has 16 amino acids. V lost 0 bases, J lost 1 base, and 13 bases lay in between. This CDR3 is CASSQDFQSPSYEQYF. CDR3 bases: TGTGCCAGCAGCCAAGATTTCCAGAGCCCGTCCTACGAGCAGTACTTC.

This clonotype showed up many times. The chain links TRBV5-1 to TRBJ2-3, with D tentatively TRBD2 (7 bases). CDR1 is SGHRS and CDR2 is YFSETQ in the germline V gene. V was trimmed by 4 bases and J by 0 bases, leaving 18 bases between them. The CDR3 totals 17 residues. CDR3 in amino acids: CASSPGGGARSTDTQYF. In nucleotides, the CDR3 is TGCGCCAGCAGCCCGGGGGGCGGGGCTCGAAGCACAGATACGCAGTATTTT.

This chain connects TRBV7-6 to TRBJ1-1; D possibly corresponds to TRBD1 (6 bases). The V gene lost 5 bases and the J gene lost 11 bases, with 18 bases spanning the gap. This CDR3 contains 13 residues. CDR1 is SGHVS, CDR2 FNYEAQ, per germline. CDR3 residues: CASSPRGANEAFF. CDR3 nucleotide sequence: TGTGCCAGCAGCCCTAGGGGGGCCAATGAGGCTTTCTTT. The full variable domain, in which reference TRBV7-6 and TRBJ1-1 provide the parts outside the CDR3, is GAGVSQSPRYKVTKRGQDVALRCDPISGHVSLYWYRQALGQGPEFLTYFNYEAQQDKSGLPNDRFSAERPEGSISTLTIQRTEQRDSAMYRCASSPRGANEAFFGQGTRLTVV.

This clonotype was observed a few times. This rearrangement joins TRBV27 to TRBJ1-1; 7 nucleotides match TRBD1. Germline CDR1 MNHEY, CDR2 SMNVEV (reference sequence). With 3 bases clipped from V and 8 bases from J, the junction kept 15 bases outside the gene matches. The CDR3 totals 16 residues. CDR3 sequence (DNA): TGTGCCAGCAGTTTCAGGACAGGACAAGGATTTCCCGAAGCTTTCTTT. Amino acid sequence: CASSFRTGQGFPEAFF.